This TCR beta chain was sequenced for a study of T-cell reconstitution after alpha-beta-depleted transplantation in children. Trimming removed 4 bases from V and 4 bases from J; junction bases left unmatched: 10. The V gene's germline CDR1 is SGHRS and CDR2 YFSETQ. The CDR3 sequence is 16 residues long. TCRbeta library preparation incorporated unique molecular identifiers. One entry per CDR3 protein results from TCRdb running MiXCR on the PCR reads. The profile shows some 520,000 distinct CDR3 sequences, around a third of them singletons. This chain joins TRBV5-1 and TRBJ2-1, with 8 positions matching TRBD2. The sequence was obtained from a human donor who donated a stem cell graft to a child with aplastic anemia. The sample consisted of PBMCs from the stem cell graft donor, taken from the stem cell graft. The CDR3 nucleotides read TGCGCCAGCAGCAGACGCCCGACTAGCGAATACAATGAGCAGTTCTTC. Translating it yields CASSRRPTSEYNEQFF.